The 32 T cell receptor beta chains reported below all come from one sample, sequenced in a study of T-cell memory formation after mild COVID-19. TCRdb reprocessed the 5' RACE reads via MiXCR and lists one record per CDR3 protein. The sample holds 350,000 or so distinct CDR3 sequences; about an eighth are singletons and the top ten take about a fifth. The sequenced sample was PBMCs or a T cell subset sorted from them (not recorded which). The receptors stem from a man younger than 30 who had mild COVID-19 (a few samples of this study predate the infection). Cell type and time point are not known.

This clonotype has only a few counts. V is TRBV29-1 and J is TRBJ1-2; 8 nucleotides line up with TRBD1. Looked up from germline, CDR1 is SQVTM and CDR2 is ANQGSEA. CDR3 length: 13 residues. The V and J ends lost 8 bases and 4 bases, in that order; junction bases with no gene match: 9. The chain's CDR3 is CSIITTGGYGYTF. The CDR3, as DNA: TGCAGCATCATCACCACAGGGGGCTATGGCTACACCTTC.

This clonotype was detected only a few times. The J gene is TRBJ1-1, the V gene TRBV3-1; D perhaps matches TRBD1 (5 bases). From germline, CDR1 is LGHDT and CDR2 YNNKEL (reference sequence). Trimming took 4 bases from V and 4 from J, leaving 10 bases between them. The CDR3 is made up of 13 amino acids. CDR3 sequence (DNA): TGTGCCAGCAGCCCTACAGGAATCACTGAAGCTTTCTTT. Its translation is CASSPTGITEAFF. Full variable domain (rest looked up from reference TRBV3-1 and TRBJ1-1): DTAVSQTPKYLVTQMGNDKSIKCEQNLGHDTMYWYKQDSKKFLKIMFSYNNKELIINETVPNRFSPKSPDKAHLNLHINSLELGDSAVYFCASSPTGITEAFFGQGTRLTVV.

The genes are TRBV7-3 and TRBJ2-5, with a possible D match to TRBD2 (6 bases). V was pared by 5 bases and J by 6 bases, with 13 bases between. The CDR3 sequence is 13 residues long. Germline V gene lookup returns CDR1 SGHTA and CDR2 FQGTGA. The CDR3 protein is CASSPRGGQTQYF. The DNA of the CDR3 is TGTGCCAGCAGCCCGCGGGGCGGGCAGACCCAGTACTTC.

V usage is TRBV5-1 and J usage is TRBJ2-6, with D possibly matching TRBD1 (5 bases). V lost 4 bases and J lost 0, with 8 bases in between. The length of the CDR3 is 15 residues. CDR1 SGHRS and CDR2 YFSETQ come from the germline V gene. Here the CDR3 DNA reads TGCGCCAGCAGCCCGGACACCTCTGGGGCCAACGTCCTGACTTTC. This gives the protein CASSPDTSGANVLTF.

The gene calls are TRBV5-1 and TRBJ2-3, with D tentatively TRBD1 (6 bases). Germline CDR1 and CDR2: SGHRS and YFSETQ. The CDR3 runs to 16 residues. V lost 1 base and J 0 bases, leaving 12 bases between the germline ends. The CDR3 is CASSLNRAESTDTQYF. CDR3 in DNA: TGCGCCAGCAGCTTGAACAGGGCGGAAAGCACAGATACGCAGTATTTT.

The rearrangement joins TRBV20-1 to TRBJ2-3; possibly TRBD2 for D (6 bases). The germline CDR1 and CDR2 sequences are DFQATT and SNEGSKA (reference sequence). Trimming took 3 bases from V and 6 from J, leaving 16 bases between them. This CDR3 region has 14 residues. This CDR3 is CSASSGGDLDTQYF. The CDR3, as DNA: TGCAGTGCTAGTTCTGGCGGGGACCTGGATACGCAGTATTTT.

This clonotype was counted only a few times. The rearrangement joins TRBV20-1 to TRBJ2-5; TRBD2 agrees at 10 bases. Germline CDR1 is DFQATT and CDR2 is SNEGSKA (reference sequence). CDR3 length: 14 amino acids. The V and J ends lost 6 bases and 5 bases, in that order; junction bases with no gene match: 9. CDR3 sequence: CSAPSGGALETQYF. CDR3 nucleotides: TGCAGTGCCCCAAGCGGGGGGGCCCTGGAGACCCAGTACTTC.

This clonotype has more than one count but fewer than ten. This chain links TRBV6-1 with TRBJ1-1; 7 nucleotides align to TRBD1. Germline V gene sequence: CDR1 MNHNS, CDR2 SASEGT. With V trimmed by 1 base and J by 11 bases, 13 bases remained unmatched. This CDR3 contains 15 residues. CDR3 region: CASSEVGDSLPWAFF. The CDR3, as DNA: TGTGCCAGCAGTGAAGTCGGGGACAGCCTTCCTTGGGCTTTCTTT.

This clonotype was observed a handful of times. The V call is TRBV4-3, the J call TRBJ1-2; possible D gene TRBD1, 5 bases. This CDR3 contains 15 residues. The germline CDR1 and CDR2 sequences are LGHNA and YSLEER. The V end was cut by 3 bases, the J end by 6 bases, with 17 bases between. This chain's CDR3 is CASSQERGGVHGYTF. DNA for the CDR3: TGCGCCAGCAGCCAGGAGAGGGGCGGGGTACATGGCTACACCTTC.

V is TRBV18 and J is TRBJ2-1; 10 nucleotides match TRBD1. The CDR3 runs to 17 residues. Trimming took 4 bases from V and 6 from J; bases not matched to a gene: 12. Per germline, CDR1 KGHSH and CDR2 LQKENI. CDR3 DNA sequence: TGTGCCAGCTCACTAGCATGGGACAGGGGAAGGGGCAATGAGCAGTTCTTC. Protein product: CASSLAWDRGRGNEQFF. The whole variable domain, filled in from reference TRBV18 and TRBJ2-1, reads NAGVMQNPRHLVRRRGQEARLRCSPMKGHSHVYWYRQLPEEGLKFMVYLQKENIIDESGMPKERFSAEFPKEGPSILRIQQVVRGDSAAYFCASSLAWDRGRGNEQFFGPGTRLTVL.

The chain is built from TRBV12-3 or TRBV12-4 and TRBJ1-1, with TRBD1 identical over 8 bases. V was pared by 6 bases and J by 5 bases, with 8 bases of the junction left unmatched. The CDR3 consists of 14 residues. The CDR3 DNA reads TGTGCCAGCAGGACCCAGGGGGCCGGAACTGAAGCTTTCTTT. It encodes CASRTQGAGTEAFF.

J is TRBJ2-1 and V is TRBV2; 13 bases fit TRBD2. V shed 5 bases, J shed 6 bases, and the junction held 4 bases outside the gene matches. Germline values: CDR1 SNHLY, CDR2 FYNNEI. The CDR3 totals 15 residues. The CDR3 sequence: CASSRTSGGSNEQFF. CDR3 coding DNA: TGTGCCAGCAGTCGGACTAGCGGGGGATCCAATGAGCAGTTCTTC.

The rearrangement links TRBV9 to TRBJ1-2, with no clear D. The CDR3 extends over 15 amino acids. CDR1 SGDLS and CDR2 YYNGEE come from the germline V gene. The V and J ends lost 0 bases and 2 bases respectively, with 11 bases between them. Here the CDR3 reads CASSVGQGGNYGYTF. The CDR3, as DNA: TGTGCCAGCAGCGTAGGTCAAGGAGGGAACTATGGCTACACCTTC. The full variable domain, rest sourced from reference TRBV9 and TRBJ1-2, is DSGVTQTPKHLITATGQRVTLRCSPRSGDLSVYWYQQSLDQGLQFLIQYYNGEERAKGNILERFSAQQFPDLHSELNLSSLELGDSALYFCASSVGQGGNYGYTFGSGTRLTVV.

This clonotype turned up a few times. The chain joins TRBV19 to TRBJ1-1; D remains unclear. The germline CDR1 and CDR2 sequences are LNHDA and SQIVND (reference sequence). The CDR3 length is 13 residues. V lost 5 bases and J 4 bases, leaving 11 bases between the germline ends. In DNA form, the CDR3 reads TGTGCCAGTAGTTATCAAATTGGCACTGAAGCTTTCTTT. Residues: CASSYQIGTEAFF. The entire variable domain, with the rest obtained from reference TRBV19 and TRBJ1-1, is as follows: DGGITQSPKYLFRKEGQNVTLSCEQNLNHDAMYWYRQDPGQGLRLIYYSQIVNDFQKGDIAEGYSVSREKKESFPLTVTSAQKNPTAFYLCASSYQIGTEAFFGQGTRLTVV.

In its sample, this clonotype was seen many times. CDR3 region: CASSQGSGYTF. The CDR3 DNA reads as TGCGCCAGCAGCCAAGGTAGTGGCTACACCTTC. The chain employs TRBV4-1 and TRBJ1-2; no clear D. This CDR3 contains 11 residues. The V and J ends lost 1 base and 7 bases respectively, with 4 bases between them. Germline-derived CDR1 and CDR2 are MGHRA and YSYEKL.

This rearrangement joins TRBV5-1 to TRBJ1-1, with D uncertain. The CDR3 has 15 amino acids. The germline V gene encodes CDR1 SGHRS and CDR2 YFSETQ. Trimming took 3 bases from V and 4 from J, leaving 16 bases between them. CDR3 region: CASSSSAHLSTEAFF. In DNA, the CDR3 is TGCGCCAGCAGCTCTTCAGCTCACCTATCCACTGAAGCTTTCTTT.

This clonotype was counted between two and nine times. The chain recombines TRBV7-6 with TRBJ2-2; a possible D gene is TRBD2 (5 bases). CDR1 and CDR2 (germline): SGHVS, FNYEAQ. The CDR3 extends over 15 amino acids. With 4 bases removed from V and 7 bases from J, the gap between germline ends came to 16 bases. The CDR3 here is CASSSPEGPRGELFF. As DNA, the CDR3 is TGTGCCAGCAGCTCCCCTGAGGGCCCCCGCGGGGAGCTGTTTTTT.

The V call is TRBV5-1, the J call TRBJ1-1; a possible D gene is TRBD1 (5 bases). The CDR3 has 12 residues. Trimming shortened V by 3 bases and J by 4 bases, and 7 bases separated the two germline ends. Germline V CDR1 and CDR2: SGHRS, YFSETQ. The DNA for the CDR3 is TGCGCCAGCAGCTCGGGGCTCACTGAAGCTTTCTTT. Translation gives CASSSGLTEAFF.

This clonotype was seen only a few times. J is TRBJ1-1 and V is TRBV5-1; no clear D gene. The CDR3 is made up of 14 amino acids. Germline V CDR1 and CDR2: SGHRS, YFSETQ. The V gene lost 2 bases and the J gene lost 1 base, with 9 bases spanning the gap. In DNA form, the CDR3 reads TGCGCCAGCAGCTTTATAGGGAGGAACACTGAAGCTTTCTTT. Translation: CASSFIGRNTEAFF. The complete variable domain, with remaining parts taken from reference TRBV5-1 and TRBJ1-1, reads KAGVTQTPRYLIKTRGQQVTLSCSPISGHRSVSWYQQTPGQGLQFLFEYFSETQRNKGNFPGRFSGRQFSNSRSEMNVSTLELGDSALYLCASSFIGRNTEAFFGQGTRLTVV.

The table lists this clonotype with many counts. The chain couples TRBV7-2 to TRBJ1-1; D gene unclear. Germline V gives CDR1 SGHTA, CDR2 FQGNSA. The CDR3 length is 13 residues. V was pared by 2 bases and J by 3 bases, with 7 bases between. The CDR3 sequence: CASSLIGDTEAFF. The CDR3 DNA is TGTGCCAGCAGCTTAATTGGTGACACTGAAGCTTTCTTT. Full variable domain (outside the CDR3, taken from reference TRBV7-2 and TRBJ1-1): GAGVSQSPSNKVTEKGKDVELRCDPISGHTALYWYRQSLGQGLEFLIYFQGNSAPDKSGLPSDRFSAERTGGSVSTLTIQRTQQEDSAVYLCASSLIGDTEAFFGQGTRLTVV.

This clonotype appeared a single time. CDR3 nucleotide sequence: TGCGCCAGCAGTGAGCAGCGGCTTCAAGAGACCCAGTACTTC. It is translated as CASSEQRLQETQYF. The chain joins TRBV10-2 to TRBJ2-5; weak D call: TRBD2 (5 bases). This CDR3 spans 14 amino acids. V lost 2 bases to trimming and J lost 2 bases, with 9 bases between them. Germline loops: CDR1 WSHSY, CDR2 SAAADI.

In this sample, this clonotype turned up a few times. CDR3 loop: CASSQYAGAMYEQYF. CDR3 sequence (DNA): TGTGCCAGCAGCCAATACGCAGGGGCCATGTACGAGCAGTACTTC. This chain connects TRBV3-1 to TRBJ2-7; tentatively, D is TRBD1 (6 bases). Germline V gene lookup returns CDR1 LGHDT and CDR2 YNNKEL (reference sequence). The CDR3 consists of 15 residues. Trimming took off 2 bases at V and 4 bases at J, with 15 bases between the two ends.

This clonotype was picked up a small number of times. This chain links TRBV7-3 with TRBJ2-3, with a weak D call TRBD1 (6 bases). Trimming shortened V by 3 bases and J by 1 base, and 14 bases separated the two germline ends. This CDR3 is built from 16 residues. Germline CDR1 and CDR2: SGHTA and FQGTGA. Here the CDR3 reads CASSLIPGHGTDTQYF. In DNA form, the CDR3 reads TGTGCCAGCAGCTTGATCCCGGGACACGGCACAGATACGCAGTATTTT.

This clonotype came up a few times. This chain connects TRBV12-3 or TRBV12-4 to TRBJ1-1, with D perhaps TRBD1 (5 bases). V was pared by 6 bases and J by 5 bases, with 13 bases between. The CDR3 has 13 amino acids. Here the CDR3 reads CASSPGWGTEAFF. The CDR3 DNA sequence: TGTGCCAGCAGCCCCGGATGGGGGACTGAAGCTTTCTTT.

The chain uses TRBV4-2 and TRBJ2-1; D is unclear. The CDR3 totals 13 residues. Trimming left V 4 bases short and J 6 bases short, with 10 bases between. Germline loops: CDR1 LGHNA, CDR2 YNFKEQ. CDR3 sequence reads: CASSLPPSNEQFF. In DNA, the CDR3 is TGTGCCAGCAGCCTTCCGCCCTCCAATGAGCAGTTCTTC.

The chain uses TRBV14 and TRBJ2-5, with D perhaps TRBD1 or TRBD2 (5 bases each). With 3 bases removed from V and 9 bases from J, the gap between germline ends came to 17 bases. The CDR3 extends over 14 amino acids. Germline-derived CDR1 and CDR2 are SGHDN and FVKESK. The CDR3 is CASSQATGGLAQYF. The CDR3 DNA follows: TGTGCCAGCAGCCAGGCTACAGGAGGCCTGGCCCAGTACTTC.

This clonotype was recorded at least ten times. CDR3 residues: CASSFLAGGSTDTQYF. The CDR3 DNA is TGTGCCAGCAGCTTCCTAGCGGGGGGGAGCACAGATACGCAGTATTTT. The J gene is TRBJ2-3, the V gene TRBV7-9; 12 bases agree with TRBD2. Germline loops: CDR1 SEHNR, CDR2 FQNEAQ (reference sequence). The CDR3 covers 16 residues. With V trimmed by 3 bases and J by 0 bases, 1 base remained unmatched.

This clonotype showed up just a few times. The chain employs TRBV20-1 and TRBJ2-7; no clear D. Deletions cut 6 bases from V and 3 bases from J, with 12 bases between. This CDR3 is built from 12 residues. The V gene's germline CDR1 is DFQATT and CDR2 SNEGSKA (reference sequence). In nucleotides, the CDR3 is TGCAGTGCCACAGAGTCCGGCTACGAGCAGTACTTC. Translating it yields CSATESGYEQYF.

This clonotype turned up a few times. This chain uses TRBV7-2 with TRBJ2-1; 8 bases match TRBD2. Germline V gene data show CDR1 as SGHTA and CDR2 as FQGNSA. The V segment lost 4 bases and the J segment 7 bases; nucleotides outside the gene matches: 15. The CDR3 is 17 residues long. CDR3: CASSSRPGGAYGNEQFF. DNA for the CDR3: TGTGCCAGCAGCTCTCGCCCCGGGGGGGCGTATGGGAATGAGCAGTTCTTC.

This clonotype was seen repeatedly, ten times or more. The V call is TRBV12-3 or TRBV12-4, the J call TRBJ2-3, with D tentatively TRBD1 (6 bases). The CDR3 is 13 amino acids. V lost 1 base and J lost 5, with 7 bases in between. The CDR3 region has the DNA TGTGCCAGCAGTTTAGGACAGGAAGATACGCAGTATTTT. It yields the protein CASSLGQEDTQYF.

This clonotype was counted many times. The chain recombines TRBV5-1 with TRBJ2-7; D unclear. Germline CDR1 is SGHRS and CDR2 is YFSETQ. Trimming shortened V by 4 bases and J by 0 bases, and 14 bases separated the two germline ends. The CDR3 spans 15 residues. CDR3 amino acids: CASSPGTSNSYEQYF. DNA of the CDR3: TGCGCCAGCAGCCCTGGTACGTCCAACTCCTACGAGCAGTACTTC.

This chain links TRBV3-1 with TRBJ2-5, with D maybe TRBD2 (5 bases). Germline V gene lookup returns CDR1 LGHDT and CDR2 YNNKEL (reference sequence). Trimming removed 3 bases from V and 5 bases from J, with 13 bases in between. The CDR3 extends over 14 amino acids. The CDR3 reads CASSHPFERETQYF. The CDR3 nucleotides read TGTGCCAGCAGCCACCCGTTTGAGCGGGAGACCCAGTACTTC.